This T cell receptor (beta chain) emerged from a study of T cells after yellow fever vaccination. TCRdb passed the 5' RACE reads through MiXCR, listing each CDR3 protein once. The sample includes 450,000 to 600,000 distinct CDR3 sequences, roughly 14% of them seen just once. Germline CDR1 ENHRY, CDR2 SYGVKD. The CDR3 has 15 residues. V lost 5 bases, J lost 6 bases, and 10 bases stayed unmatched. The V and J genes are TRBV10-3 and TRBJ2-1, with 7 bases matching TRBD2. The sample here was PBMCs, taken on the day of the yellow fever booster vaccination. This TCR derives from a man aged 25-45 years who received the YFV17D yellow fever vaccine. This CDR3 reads CAISPSTRLANEQFF. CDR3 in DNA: TGTGCCATCAGTCCCAGTACCCGACTAGCCAATGAGCAGTTCTTC.